This T cell receptor beta chain was captured by sequencing in a study of cytotoxic CD8 clonotypes in ibrutinib-treated CLL (dated by TCRdb to the early 2020s). About the full investigation: The cohort had 11 relapsed/refractory and approximately 14 treatment-naive patients; approximately 17 were IGHV unmutated. Longitudinal samples were obtainable from about 30% of the roughly 90 participants in the trial. Cryopreserved peripheral blood mononuclear cells were collected at three points: before therapy, at response, and at either sustained remission or disease progression. On average, each sample had about 250,000 productive templates and more than 85,000 productive rearrangements. Responses were partial in around 24 patients and complete in 2; after median 68 months follow-up, approximately 15 stayed in remission and approximately twelve progressed. Patients were still on ibrutinib when every remission and progressive disease sample was collected. Response samples were obtained after a median of approximately twelve months of treatment, with a range of about 6 to 36 months.

V is cut by 1 base and J by 2 bases, and the space between the germline ends is 12 bases. The CDR3 covers 15 residues, taking in both the cysteine and the phenylalanine. Only the CDR3 DNA is retained, 45 bases long and in frame from the first base. CDR1 and CDR2 (SGHNT, YYREEE) derive from the germline V gene (reference sequence). On a MiSeq, deep resolution sequencing aimed for a depth between 1 in 1 million and 1 in 200,000 T cells, with each clonotype covered approximately 10x on average. The immunoSEQ hsTCRB Kit was used to generate the TCR beta libraries. In the original analysis: Data were analyzed with ImmunoSEQ Data Assistant and ImmunoSEQ Analyzer, with V, D and J genes assigned per IMGT definitions. Clonality, which ranges from 0 to 1, was calculated as one minus the normalized Shannon entropy of productive rearrangement frequencies. Only overrepresented clonotypes making up at least 0.05% of the repertoire of each patient were included in the public clonotype analysis. Repertoires from some 14 age-matched healthy donors in immuneACCESS were used as clonality controls. As stored in TCRdb, this immuneACCESS dataset retains in-frame rearrangements with V and J assigned. A fraction of the clones does not appear; measured against another copy, unresolved V genes explain less than half of the discrepancy, and the remainder lacks a known reason. Clone size and V and J calls were adopted from that table, with D and trimming inferred from the DNA. The sample profile shows some 14,000 clones; approximately 48% of them were found once. Around 34% of the sample belongs to the ten largest clones.

For TCR beta library preparation, 1.5 to 2.5 micrograms of genomic DNA were extracted from the cryopreserved PBMCs. Longitudinal blood samples from CLL patients on ibrutinib monotherapy underwent high-throughput TCR beta sequencing. The patients took part in an open-label, single-center phase 2 trial of ibrutinib monotherapy. A remark on this clone: What antigen it recognizes has not been identified. The sample holds no much larger clone one base away, and base qualities are not on file.

Overall study outcomes, separate from this receptor: Baseline clonality exceeded that of age-matched healthy donors and correlated strongly with circulating CD8+ T-cell counts. Public clonotypes were rare and either shrank or stayed stable during treatment, and the rise in clonality at ibrutinib response reflected expansion of private clonotypes. Sampling times were not matched between sustained-remission and progressing patients, and lymph node repertoires were not studied. An increase in clonality was observed at ibrutinib response, with clonality remaining stable during sustained remission and falling back toward baseline at progression.

Sequences were derived from PBMCs, sampled at a roughly 25-month disease-progression time point, from a patient treated with ibrutinib. The sequence links TRBV5-4 to TRBJ1-2, with the D gene call left open. The clonotype was recovered from a human donor with chronic lymphocytic leukemia. The CDR3 loop reads CASSLTAPRNYGYTF. The DNA sequence follows: TGTGCCAGCAGCTTGACCGCCCCGAGGAACTATGGCTACACCTTC.